Here is one T cell receptor beta chain with its context. The sample originates from a study of blood T cell repertoires in COVID-19. Study-level background: PBMCs, B-cell-depleted T cells, or T cells were the source of the cDNA or gDNA that made up the material.

The CDR3 length is 16 residues. Germline V gene data show CDR1 as SEHNR and CDR2 as FQNEAQ (reference sequence). The germline V and J ends were trimmed by 5 bases and 2 bases, with 16 bases remaining between them. Original methodology: Nucleated cell number was recorded as an estimate derived from reference gene primer amplification. Assay: immunoSEQ multiplex PCR; the TCRdb copy retains only in-frame clones and omits some. V and J calls and clone size are given by that table; D and trimming were obtained from the DNA. The sample lists 120,000 or so clones; about 74% were seen once. The material sequenced was peripheral blood. The sequence was obtained from a man in his sixties with acute or convalescent COVID-19. The chain combines TRBV7-9 with TRBJ1-5, with TRBD1 as a possible D gene (5 bases). The CDR3 bases are TGTGCCAGCAGCCCCCCTGGGGGGATGGGCAATCAGCCCCAGCATTTT. Translation: CASSPPGGMGNQPQHF.